A selection of T cell receptor beta chains follows, all from one sample in a study of graft-versus-host responses after intestinal transplantation. Their antigen targets remain unknown. TCRdb keeps only in-frame clones here, not all; method: immunoSEQ multiplex PCR. The table lists fewer than 120,000 clones, just over 90% of them singletons. Sample: unstimulated CD8+ T cells sorted from spleen or lymph node cells, taken before intestinal transplant. The receptors come from a human donor who received an intestinal transplant. Each CDR3 is given with its conserved first and last residue. The order of the fields is D gene, J gene, clone size, V gene, CDR3 protein, CDR3 DNA. A D gene is named only where the DNA matches it firmly. Size tells how often a clone was seen (once, few, many) or the class of an expanded clone, and some rows leave it out.

>TRBD1|TRBJ2-2|NA|TRBV19
CASSIGGGQGPGELFF
TGTGCCAGTAGTATAGGGGGAGGACAGGGGCCCGGGGAGCTGTTTTTT
>NA|TRBJ2-3|once|TRBV7-6
CASSSPGGERDTQYF
TGTGCCAGCAGCTCCCCCGGAGGGGAACGGGATACGCAGTATTTT
>NA|TRBJ2-7|NA|TRBV27
CASSFGIASGEQYF
TGTGCCAGCAGTTTCGGAATAGCGTCGGGCGAGCAGTACTTC
>NA|TRBJ2-7|NA|TRBV6-5
CASSPGGSHEQYF
TGTGCCAGCAGCCCGGGGGGCTCCCACGAGCAGTACTTC
>TRBD2|TRBJ2-5|NA|TRBV5-1
CASSGSGSLETQYF
TGCGCCAGCAGCGGTAGCGGGAGTCTTGAGACCCAGTACTTC
>TRBD2|TRBJ2-7|once|TRBV29-1
CSVETREGPNEQYF
TGCAGCGTTGAAACACGGGAGGGCCCGAACGAGCAGTACTTC
>NA|TRBJ1-1|NA|TRBV19
CASSRGLGGTEAFF
TGTGCCAGTAGTCGCGGACTGGGGGGGACTGAAGCTTTCTTT
>TRBD2|TRBJ2-1|NA|TRBV30
CAWATSGYNEQFF
TGTGCCTGGGCGACTAGCGGTTACAATGAGCAGTTCTTC
>NA|TRBJ2-7|NA|TRBV11-2
CASSLFQGISYEQYF
TGTGCCAGCAGCTTATTCCAGGGGATCTCCTACGAGCAGTACTTC
>TRBD2|TRBJ2-1|NA|TRBV4-2
CASSQEGEREGQFF
TGTGCCAGCAGCCAAGAAGGAGAGCGGGAGGGGCAGTTCTTC
>NA|TRBJ2-2|NA|TRBV4-1
CASSSGPNTGELFF
TGCGCCAGCTCGAGCGGGCCCAACACCGGGGAGCTGTTTTTT
>NA|TRBJ2-2|NA|TRBV6-6
CASSYPGELFF
TGTGCCAGCAGTTACCCCGGGGAGCTGTTTTTT
>NA|TRBJ2-4|NA|TRBV7-8
CASRPRGGAPNIQYF
TGTGCCAGCAGACCCCGTGGGGGAGCCCCAAACATTCAGTACTTC
>NA|TRBJ1-5|NA|TRBV9
CASSVGHSNQPQHF
TGTGCCAGCAGCGTAGGGCATAGCAATCAGCCCCAGCATTTT
>NA|TRBJ1-5|NA|TRBV27
CASSLSYSNQPQHF
TGTGCCAGCAGTTTATCTTATAGCAATCAGCCCCAGCATTTT
>NA|TRBJ1-4|NA|TRBV19
CASSPLFGGGEKLFF
TGTGCCAGTAGTCCCCTCTTTGGCGGTGGTGAAAAACTGTTTTTT
>NA|TRBJ1-5|NA|TRBV9
CASSVEGERNQPQHF
TGTGCCAGCAGCGTAGAAGGCGAACGTAATCAGCCCCAGCATTTT